This T cell receptor (beta chain) came from a study of blood T cell repertoires in COVID-19. The wider study: T cells, B-cell-depleted T cells, or PBMCs provided the cDNA or gDNA that served as material.

Source study methods: The assay estimated nucleated cells by amplifying reference gene primers. The data were produced by immunoSEQ multiplex PCR, yet TCRdb's version contains in-frame clones alone and is incomplete. For V, J and clone size, that table is used; D and trimming come from the DNA. There are 150,000 to 200,000 clones in the sample; roughly 88% occur only once, and roughly 10% lies in the top ten. This CDR3 has 14 amino acids. In germline, CDR1 is ENHRY, CDR2 SYGVKD. Trimming shortened V by 0 bases and J by 1 base, and 6 bases separated the two germline ends. The chain recombines TRBV10-3 with TRBJ2-5, with D possibly TRBD2 on 5 matching bases. The specimen sequenced was PBMCs or T cells enriched from blood (not recorded which). The receptor was isolated from a young woman who had recovered from COVID-19. In DNA form, the CDR3 reads TGTGCCATCAGTGAGTCAAGCGGCCAAGAGACCCAGTACTTC. It encodes CAISESSGQETQYF.